These 25 T cell receptor beta chains were all obtained from the same sample, sequenced in a study of cytomegalovirus exposure and HLA in healthy donors. The primer mix had 60 Vbeta and 13 Jbeta primers. Only in-frame clones appear in the TCRdb table, and some are missing; sequencing was by immunoSEQ multiplex PCR. Found here are fewer than 130,000 clones, roughly 86% of them singletons; the top ten hold about 1.8%. Sequenced: PBMCs. The origin of the receptors is a man in his forties in good health and CMV-seronegative.

This chain uses TRBV5-5 with TRBJ1-5, with D perhaps matching TRBD1 (5 bases). CDR1 SGHKS and CDR2 YYEKEE come from the germline V gene (reference sequence). Trimming pared 4 bases from V and 6 bases from J, leaving 17 bases between. The CDR3 length is 15 residues. The CDR3 loop reads CASSLSGGVSQPQHF. Written as DNA, the CDR3 is TGTGCCAGCAGCCTGTCGGGGGGGGTAAGTCAGCCCCAGCATTTT.

The chain uses TRBV28 and TRBJ2-1; 8 bases map to TRBD1. The trim removed 7 bases at V and 7 bases at J, leaving 6 bases unmatched. In germline, CDR1 is MDHEN, CDR2 SYDVKM. CDR3 length: 13 residues. CDR3 protein: CASTWDRLNEQFF. The CDR3 coding sequence is TGTGCCAGCACTTGGGACAGGTTGAATGAGCAGTTCTTC.

Here the CDR3 reads CASSPPRSTQYF. In DNA form, the CDR3 reads TGTGCCAGCAGCCCCCCTAGGTCGACCCAGTACTTC. The J gene is TRBJ2-5, the V gene TRBV7-2, with D unresolved. V lost 5 bases and J 7 bases, leaving 11 bases between the germline ends. Germline V gene sequence: CDR1 SGHTA, CDR2 FQGNSA. The length of the CDR3 is 12 residues.

The rearrangement joins TRBV11-2 to TRBJ1-5; perhaps TRBD1 as D (6 bases). From germline, CDR1 is SGHAT and CDR2 FQNNGV. V was pared by 6 bases and J by 2 bases, with 11 bases between. This CDR3 spans 14 amino acids. CDR3 sequence (DNA): TGTGCCAGCAGGGGAGGGGGAGGCAATCAGCCCCAGCATTTT. Its translation: CASRGGGGNQPQHF.

The gene calls are TRBV5-1 and TRBJ1-1; D possibly corresponds to TRBD1 (6 bases). The germline V gene encodes CDR1 SGHRS and CDR2 YFSETQ. The V and J ends lost 8 bases and 4 bases respectively, with 15 bases between them. The CDR3 sequence is 13 residues long. CDR3 bases: TGCGCCAGTCAACAGGGCCTGGGCACTGAAGCTTTCTTT. Translation: CASQQGLGTEAFF. Full variable domain (outside the CDR3, taken from reference TRBV5-1 and TRBJ1-1): KAGVTQTPRYLIKTRGQQVTLSCSPISGHRSVSWYQQTPGQGLQFLFEYFSETQRNKGNFPGRFSGRQFSNSRSEMNVSTLELGDSALYLCASQQGLGTEAFFGQGTRLTVV.

This clone has more than one count but fewer than ten. This rearrangement joins TRBV5-6 to TRBJ2-7; perhaps TRBD2 as D (5 bases). Trimming removed 2 bases from V and 3 bases from J, with 6 bases in between. The CDR3 loop spans 12 amino acids. Looked up from germline, CDR1 is SGHDT and CDR2 is YYEEEE. The CDR3 DNA follows: TGTGCCAGCAGCTTTGGGAGCTACGAGCAGTACTTC. It translates to CASSFGSYEQYF.

This clone was seen more than once but under ten times. The V gene is TRBV5-1, the J gene TRBJ2-3, with D perhaps matching TRBD1 (5 bases). CDR1 and CDR2 (germline): SGHRS, YFSETQ. V was cut by 5 bases and J by 0 bases, with 13 bases left in between. The CDR3 consists of 15 residues. CDR3: CASSPGQTSTDTQYF. The DNA for the CDR3 is TGCGCCAGCAGTCCCGGACAAACTAGCACAGATACGCAGTATTTT.

The chain is built from TRBV7-2 and TRBJ2-1; D possibly corresponds to TRBD1 (6 bases). CDR3 size: 11 residues. Trimming pared 4 bases from V and 12 bases from J, leaving 10 bases between. CDR1 and CDR2 (germline): SGHTA, FQGNSA. CDR3 DNA: TGTGCCAGCAGCTCGTTAGGGGGGCAGTTCTTC. This translates into CASSSLGGQFF.

This clone occurred many times. This sequence joins TRBV5-6 and TRBJ1-1; possibly TRBD1 for D (6 bases). Per the germline V gene, CDR1 is SGHDT and CDR2 is YYEEEE. Trimming removed 2 bases at V and 8 bases at J, with 13 bases between. The CDR3 has 13 residues. The DNA for the CDR3 is TGTGCCAGCAGCTTCACGCAGGGGTGGGAAGCTTTCTTT. Protein: CASSFTQGWEAFF.

The rearrangement links TRBV6-1 to TRBJ2-5; weak D call: TRBD1 (7 bases). Germline assignment: CDR1 MNHNS and CDR2 SASEGT. The CDR3 has 14 amino acids. The V and J ends lost 4 bases and 10 bases respectively, with 19 bases between them. The CDR3 DNA reads TGTGCCAGCAGTGGGAGGGGGACAGACTTGGGCCAGTACTTC. Its protein product is CASSGRGTDLGQYF.

The V call is TRBV10-3, the J call TRBJ1-1; the match to TRBD1 covers 8 bases. The CDR3 totals 13 residues. V was pared by 6 bases and J by 3 bases, with 3 bases of the junction left unmatched. The germline V gene has CDR1 ENHRY and CDR2 SYGVKD. The CDR3 DNA sequence: TGTGCCATCAGGGACAGGGAGGACACTGAAGCTTTCTTT. Encoded protein: CAIRDREDTEAFF.

The chain couples TRBV29-1 to TRBJ1-2; possibly TRBD1 for D (6 bases). Germline loops: CDR1 SQVTM, CDR2 ANQGSEA. V shed 5 bases and J shed 3 bases, with 19 bases lying between them. The CDR3 totals 15 residues. CDR3 region: CSVFSDREGDYGYTF. The CDR3, as DNA: TGCAGCGTTTTCTCGGACCGGGAGGGGGACTATGGCTACACCTTC.

V usage is TRBV6-5 and J usage is TRBJ1-5, with D possibly being TRBD1 (5 bases). In germline, CDR1 is MNHEY, CDR2 SVGAGI. V lost 5 bases and J lost 6, with 11 bases in between. The CDR3 is made up of 13 amino acids. The CDR3 region has the DNA TGTGCCAGCAGTCCCGGGGGGGTTCAGCCCCAGCATTTT. Its translation is CASSPGGVQPQHF.

This clone appeared a single time. The gene calls are TRBV4-3 and TRBJ1-1; TRBD1 matches at 8 bases. J was trimmed by 0 bases and V by 0 bases; bases with no gene match: 9. The CDR3 loop spans 18 amino acids. From germline, CDR1 is LGHNA and CDR2 YSLEER. As DNA, the CDR3 is TGCGCCAGCAGCCAAGAAGGGACAGGCTTTGAAATGAACACTGAAGCTTTCTTT. Amino acids: CASSQEGTGFEMNTEAFF.

This rearrangement joins TRBV2 to TRBJ1-4; no definite D call. The CDR3 runs to 11 residues. Per the germline V gene, CDR1 is SNHLY and CDR2 is FYNNEI. The ends were cut back, 6 bases at V and 13 bases at J, with 12 bases in the middle. CDR3 in DNA: TGTGCCAGCAGCCCCGGGGTAGGACTGTTTTTT. This translates into CASSPGVGLFF.

With respect to this clone: Within the sample, other DNA sequences also encode this same CDR3. The V call is TRBV7-9, the J call TRBJ1-1; D gene ambiguous. This CDR3 has 13 residues. Trimming shortened V by 5 bases and J by 1 base, and 8 bases separated the two germline ends. The V gene's germline CDR1 is SEHNR and CDR2 FQNEAQ (reference sequence). Here the CDR3 DNA reads TGTGCCAGCAGCCTGACTGAGAACACTGAAGCTTTCTTT. As protein: CASSLTENTEAFF.

V gene TRBV10-3 combines with J gene TRBJ2-7, with 8 bases that match TRBD1. In germline, CDR1 is ENHRY, CDR2 SYGVKD. Losses at the gene ends were 10 bases for V and 5 bases for J; bases not matched to a gene: 10. The length of the CDR3 is 13 residues. The CDR3 DNA reads TGTGCCACCCACCACACGACAGGGGACGAGCAGTACTTC. Translated: CATHHTTGDEQYF.

The chain is built from TRBV19 and TRBJ2-7, with D possibly being TRBD1 (6 bases). The CDR3 length is 13 residues. CDR1 and CDR2 from the germline V gene are LNHDA and SQIVND (reference sequence). V was trimmed by 6 bases and J by 1 base, leaving 10 bases between them. The CDR3 region is CASRQGTSYEQYF. The CDR3 DNA reads as TGTGCCAGTAGACAGGGCACATCCTACGAGCAGTACTTC.

The J gene is TRBJ1-6, the V gene TRBV6-5, with 7 bases aligning to TRBD1. This CDR3 region has 15 residues. V shed 4 bases, J shed 6 bases, and the junction held 6 bases outside the gene matches. In germline, CDR1 is MNHEY, CDR2 SVGAGI. This CDR3 reads CASSSRQGPNSPLHF. The CDR3 nucleotides read TGTGCCAGCAGTTCTCGACAGGGACCTAATTCACCCCTCCACTTT.

This chain connects TRBV7-9 to TRBJ2-3; D gene unclear. This CDR3 has 14 residues. Germline V CDR1 and CDR2: SEHNR, FQNEAQ (reference sequence). The germline V and J ends were trimmed by 6 bases and 4 bases, with 14 bases remaining between them. The CDR3 DNA follows: TGTGCCAGCAGTTTTAATCCCCAGTCAGATACGCAGTATTTT. Translation: CASSFNPQSDTQYF.

J is TRBJ1-2 and V is TRBV6-5; D is ambiguous. There are 13 residues in the CDR3. V was clipped by 4 bases and J by 3 bases, with 9 bases between them. The germline CDR1 and CDR2 sequences are MNHEY and SVGAGI. This CDR3 reads CASSSLPDYGYTF. The CDR3, as DNA: TGTGCCAGCAGTTCCCTTCCAGACTATGGCTACACCTTC.

The chain is built from TRBV7-9 and TRBJ1-5; D is perhaps TRBD1 (5 bases). Germline V CDR1 and CDR2: SEHNR, FQNEAQ (reference sequence). This CDR3 region has 14 residues. V lost 5 bases and J lost 5, with 13 bases in between. CDR3 sequence reads: CASSTGHVDQPQHF. CDR3 bases: TGTGCCAGCAGCACAGGACACGTCGATCAGCCCCAGCATTTT.

This chain joins TRBV19 and TRBJ1-5; 7 bases fit TRBD1. The junction had 14 bases not matched to a gene; V was cut back by 4 bases and J by 2 bases. This CDR3 region has 18 residues. Germline V gives CDR1 LNHDA, CDR2 SQIVND (reference sequence). The CDR3 bases are TGTGCCAGTAGTACCTGGGACAGCCTCGCCTCTGGCAATCAGCCCCAGCATTTT. Translated, it gives CASSTWDSLASGNQPQHF.

The chain has TRBV10-3 and TRBJ1-4, with TRBD1 matching over 9 bases. The germline gives CDR1 ENHRY, CDR2 SYGVKD. J lost 7 bases, V lost 7 bases, and 7 bases had no gene match. The CDR3 spans 14 residues. CDR3 loop: CAIKAGQGSEKLFF. The CDR3 DNA reads as TGTGCCATCAAGGCGGGACAGGGTAGTGAAAAACTGTTTTTT.

The chain recombines TRBV4-1 with TRBJ1-1; the D gene is possibly TRBD1 (6 bases). CDR3 size: 16 residues. Germline V CDR1 and CDR2: MGHRA, YSYEKL. Trimming stripped 0 bases from V and 3 bases from J, with 14 bases between. The CDR3 protein is CASSQDGTRRDTEAFF. CDR3 DNA: TGCGCCAGCAGCCAAGATGGGACAAGGCGGGACACTGAAGCTTTCTTT.